This TCR beta chain was recovered during a study of CXCR3-negative and CXCR3-positive naive CD8 T cells. About the research overall: With about 1.5 +/- 0.3 million reads per library, the TRB reads numbered about 135 million in total. Overall study findings and caveats: Compared with CXCR3-negative naive cells, CXCR3-positive naive cells showed more hydrophobic TRB CDR3s. Naive subsets were similarly diverse, while memory CD8+ repertoires were much less diverse.

CD45RO-CCR7+CD27+CD95- characterized naive CD8+ T cells. With UMI labels, 5' RACE was used to prepare the TRB cDNA libraries. TCRdb reworked the 5' RACE reads into one entry per CDR3 protein, no DNA. Its clone listing holds around 150,000 distinct CDR3 sequences. As concerns this clonotype: Its antigen remains unknown.

Sequencing was carried out using naive CXCR3+ CD8+ T cells from blood. As for subset: CD45RO-CCR7+CD27+CD95- naive CD8+ T cells expressing CXCR3 (TNR3+). The sequence was collected from a human donor in good health. Some clones in this sample may be carry-over from other donors' samples.

The CDR3 is CASSLDRLEAFF. J is TRBJ1-1 and V is TRBV12-3 or TRBV12-4; the D gene TCRdb calls, TRBD1, cannot be checked with no DNA. The CDR3 is 12 amino acids.